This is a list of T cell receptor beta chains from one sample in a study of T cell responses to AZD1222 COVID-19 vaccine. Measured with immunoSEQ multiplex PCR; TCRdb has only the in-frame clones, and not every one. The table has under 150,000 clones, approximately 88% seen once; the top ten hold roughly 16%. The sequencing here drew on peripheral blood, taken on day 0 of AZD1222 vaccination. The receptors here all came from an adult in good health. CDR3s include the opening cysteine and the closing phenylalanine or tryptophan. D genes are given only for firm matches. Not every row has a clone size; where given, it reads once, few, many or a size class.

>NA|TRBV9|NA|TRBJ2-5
TGTGCCAGCAGCACCGGGACTTTGGAGACCCAGTACTTC
CASSTGTLETQYF
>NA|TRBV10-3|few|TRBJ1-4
TGTGCCATCAAGCATCCGGCAGCTGAAAAACTGTTTTTT
CAIKHPAAEKLFF
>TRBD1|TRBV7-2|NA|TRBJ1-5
TGTGCCAGCAGCAGGGGGCATAGGGGCAATCAGCCCCAGCATTTT
CASSRGHRGNQPQHF
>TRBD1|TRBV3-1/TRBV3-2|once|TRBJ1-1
TGTGCCAGCAGCCATAACAGGGGTCACACTGAAGCTTTCTTT
CASSHNRGHTEAFF
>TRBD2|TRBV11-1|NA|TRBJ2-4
TGTGCCAGCAGCAGAGCGGGATTAGCCAAAAACATTCAGTACTTC
CASSRAGLAKNIQYF
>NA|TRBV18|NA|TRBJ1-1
TGTGCCAGCTCACCGGGGAGGAGCAGCTCTGAAGCTTTCTTT
CASSPGRSSSEAFF
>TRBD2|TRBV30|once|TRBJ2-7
TGTGCCTGGAGTGTTAGTGGGGGGGTCCAGCAGTACTTC
CAWSVSGGVQQYF
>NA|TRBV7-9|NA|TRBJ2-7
TGTGCCAGCAGCTTAAACCAGGGTACAGACGAGCAGTACTTC
CASSLNQGTDEQYF
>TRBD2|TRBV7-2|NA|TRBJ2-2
TGTGCCAGCAGCTTAAGGGTTCTAGCGGGGGGCTCCGGGGAGCTGTTTTTT
CASSLRVLAGGSGELFF
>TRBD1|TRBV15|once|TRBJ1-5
TGTGCCACCAGCAGGACCGGACAGGCGCGAAATCAGCCCCAGCATTTT
CATSRTGQARNQPQHF
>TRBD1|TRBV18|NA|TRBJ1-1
TGTGCCAGCTCAACCCTACGACAGGGGGCCAGGAACACTGAAGCTTTCTTT
CASSTLRQGARNTEAFF
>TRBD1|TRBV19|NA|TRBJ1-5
TGTGCCAGTAGTCATCACCGACAGGGCTCGGGCAATCAGCCCCAGCATTTT
CASSHHRQGSGNQPQHF
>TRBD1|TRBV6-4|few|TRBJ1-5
TGTGCCAGCATTTGGCTGGACAGGGGTGGCAATCAGCCCCAGCATTTT
CASIWLDRGGNQPQHF
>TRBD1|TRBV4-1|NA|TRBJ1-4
TGCGCCAGCAGCCAAGCCGGGACAGGTGTTGAAAAACTGTTTTTT
CASSQAGTGVEKLFF
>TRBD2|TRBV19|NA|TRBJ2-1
TGTGCCAGTAGTCTTGATCCGGGGGGGTGGAATGAGCAGTTCTTC
CASSLDPGGWNEQFF
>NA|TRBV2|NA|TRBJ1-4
TGTGCCAGCAGGCCTGGACCGAATCGGGAAGAAAAACTGTTTTTT
CASRPGPNREEKLFF
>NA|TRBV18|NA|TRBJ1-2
TGTGCCAGCTCACCACGGTCCCTTGCCAGGTATGGCTACACCTTC
CASSPRSLARYGYTF
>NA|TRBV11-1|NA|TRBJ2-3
TGTGCCAGCAGCCGTGACAGCGGCACAGATACGCAGTATTTT
CASSRDSGTDTQYF
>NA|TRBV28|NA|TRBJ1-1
TGTGCCAGCGGGTTGTTGGGGAACACTGAAGCTTTCTTT
CASGLLGNTEAFF
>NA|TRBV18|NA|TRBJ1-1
TGTGCCAGCTCACCACCGTGGGGGACGTATAAAGCTTTCTTT
CASSPPWGTYKAFF
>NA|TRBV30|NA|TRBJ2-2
TGTGCCTGGAGTTTCGGAGGGATGAACACCGGGGAGCTGTTTTTT
CAWSFGGMNTGELFF
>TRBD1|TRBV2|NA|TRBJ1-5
TGTGCCAGCAGTGGGACAGGGAACGGCAATCAGCCCCAGCATTTT
CASSGTGNGNQPQHF
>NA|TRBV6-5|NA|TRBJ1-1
TGTGCCAGCAGTTTTAACCCCATGAACACTGAAGCTTTCTTT
CASSFNPMNTEAFF
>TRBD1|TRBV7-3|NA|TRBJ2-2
TGTGCCAGCAGCTTATTAGGGACAGTTAATACCGGGGAGCTGTTTTTT
CASSLLGTVNTGELFF
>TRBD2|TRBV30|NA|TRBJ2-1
TGTGCCTGGAGGGGCCTAGCGGGGGGTTACAATGAGCAGTTCTTC
CAWRGLAGGYNEQFF
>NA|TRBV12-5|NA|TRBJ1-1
TGTGCTAGTGGTTTGGTACCAGGAATTCGTGCTGAAGCTTTCTTT
CASGLVPGIRAEAFF
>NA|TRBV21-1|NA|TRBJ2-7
TGTGCCAGCAGCAAAGTAGCGGGACAGGGGGGCTACGAGCAGTACTTC
CASSKVAGQGGYEQYF
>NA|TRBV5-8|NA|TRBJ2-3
TGTGCCAGCAGCTCATCAGATACGCAGTATTTT
CASSSSDTQYF
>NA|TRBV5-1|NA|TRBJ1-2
TGCGCCAGCAGCTTGGAGTGGGATCCCTACACCTTC
CASSLEWDPYTF
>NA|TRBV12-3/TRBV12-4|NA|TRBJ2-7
TGTGCCAGCAGTTTTGGCGCAAGGACCGAGCAGTACTTC
CASSFGARTEQYF
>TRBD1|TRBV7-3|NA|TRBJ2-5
TGTGCCAGCAGCTCCGGGACAGGGGGCCAAGAGACCCAGTACTTC
CASSSGTGGQETQYF
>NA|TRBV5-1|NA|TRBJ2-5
TGCGCCAGCAGCTTGGAGTACTCCCAAGAGACCCAGTACTTC
CASSLEYSQETQYF
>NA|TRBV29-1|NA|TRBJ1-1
TGCAGCGTTGGAAATGATAAAGCTGAAGCTTTCTTT
CSVGNDKAEAFF
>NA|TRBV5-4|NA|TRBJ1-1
TGTGCCTCCAGTAGCTTGGGGTTAGTTGGGACCTGGGGCGCTTTCTTT
CASSSLGLVGTWGAFF
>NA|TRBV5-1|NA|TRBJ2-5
TGCGCCAGCAGCCCAGGGACCACTCATGATCCCCAGTACTTC
CASSPGTTHDPQYF